The 3 T cell receptor beta chains below all came from one sample that was sequenced in a study of PD-1 blockade in classical Hodgkin lymphoma. Each patient's relapse followed autologous stem cell transplantation, and brentuximab vedotin exposure varied. Measured with immunoSEQ multiplex PCR; TCRdb has only the in-frame clones, and not every one. The sample lists about 66,000 clones, around 75% occurring once. The sample was peripheral blood mononuclear cells (PBMCs), taken before the second cycle of nivolumab. Receptors originate from a human donor with classical Hodgkin lymphoma.

The chain couples TRBV19 to TRBJ1-4; 8 bases align to TRBD1. Germline CDR1 is LNHDA and CDR2 is SQIVND (reference sequence). There are 14 residues in the CDR3. V was clipped by 5 bases and J by 5 bases; unmatched bases: 4. DNA of the CDR3: TGTGCCAGTAGTCGACAGGGGTGGAATGAAAAACTGTTTTTT. This encodes CASSRQGWNEKLFF.

This clone was detected only a few times. The J gene is TRBJ2-3, the V gene TRBV7-9, with D hard to call. Germline V gene data show CDR1 as SEHNR and CDR2 as FQNEAQ (reference sequence). V was trimmed by 5 bases and J by 2 bases, leaving 5 bases between them. The CDR3 spans 12 residues. For the CDR3, the DNA is TGTGCCAGCAGCACCCCCACAGATACGCAGTATTTT. Protein: CASSTPTDTQYF.

This clone was picked up one time. V and J are TRBV19 and TRBJ1-2, with TRBD1 matching over 7 bases. The CDR3 covers 13 residues. Germline V gene data show CDR1 as LNHDA and CDR2 as SQIVND (reference sequence). V lost 7 bases to trimming and J lost 3 bases; unmatched junction nucleotides: 5. DNA for the CDR3: TGTGCCAGTACGGAGGGGGCCCACTATGGCTACACCTTC. This encodes CASTEGAHYGYTF.